Listed here are 9 T cell receptor beta chains from one sample, sequenced in a study of cytomegalovirus exposure and HLA in healthy donors. Profiled with immunoSEQ multiplex PCR; TCRdb holds only in-frame clones, not every one. This table holds 200,000 or so clones, 84% found once. Sequencing input: PBMCs. These receptors were collected from a woman between 25 and 40 years old in good health and CMV-seropositive.

V usage is TRBV7-2 and J usage is TRBJ2-1; D perhaps matches TRBD1 (5 bases). The CDR3 consists of 17 residues. The V end lost 1 base, the J end lost 0 bases, and 13 bases lay between the germline ends. CDR1 is SGHTA, CDR2 FQGNSA, per germline. As DNA, the CDR3 is TGTGCCAGCAGCTTAGGGACACTCTCAAGCTCCTACAATGAGCAGTTCTTC. Translation gives CASSLGTLSSSYNEQFF.

V usage is TRBV7-9 and J usage is TRBJ2-7; TRBD1 is a possible D gene (6 bases). There are 15 residues in the CDR3. V was shortened by 3 bases and J by 0 bases, with 12 bases between the two germline ends. Germline-derived CDR1 and CDR2 are SEHNR and FQNEAQ (reference sequence). CDR3 nucleotide sequence: TGTGCCAGCAGCTTGACTGGACAGAGCTCCTACGAGCAGTACTTC. Translation gives CASSLTGQSSYEQYF.

This clone was seen only a few times. J is TRBJ2-7 and V is TRBV2, with D perhaps TRBD1 (6 bases). Germline V gene data show CDR1 as SNHLY and CDR2 as FYNNEI. This CDR3 is 15 amino acids long. V was pared by 1 base and J by 2 bases, with 12 bases between. The DNA of the CDR3 is TGTGCCAGCAGTGAAGGTACAGGGCCTACCTACGAGCAGTACTTC. This gives the protein CASSEGTGPTYEQYF.

This rearrangement joins TRBV7-2 to TRBJ1-2; D may be TRBD1 (6 bases). The V end was cut by 6 bases, the J end by 10 bases, with 18 bases between. This CDR3 has 13 amino acids. Looked up from germline, CDR1 is SGHTA and CDR2 is FQGNSA. The CDR3 DNA follows: TGTGCCAGCAGACCAACAGGGAGAGAAGACTACACCTTC. It codes for CASRPTGREDYTF.

This clone was observed a single time. The gene calls are TRBV7-9 and TRBJ1-3, with 7 bases identical to TRBD1. The ends lost 1 base at V and 0 bases at J; junction bases unmatched: 12. In germline, CDR1 is SEHNR, CDR2 FQNEAQ (reference sequence). The CDR3 has 19 amino acids. The CDR3: CASSLVRRGGAFSGNTIYF. CDR3 DNA sequence: TGTGCCAGCAGCTTAGTCCGACGAGGGGGCGCCTTCTCTGGAAACACCATATATTTT.

The genes are TRBV5-1 and TRBJ2-7; 8 bases match TRBD1. V was pared by 0 bases and J by 2 bases, with 7 bases of the junction left unmatched. Per the germline V gene, CDR1 is SGHRS and CDR2 is YFSETQ. This CDR3 comprises 16 residues. CDR3 sequence: CASSLGLDRATYEQYF. The CDR3 DNA is TGCGCCAGCAGCTTGGGGTTGGACAGGGCAACCTACGAGCAGTACTTC.

The gene calls are TRBV5-5 and TRBJ2-7, with 8 bases matching TRBD1. With V trimmed by 0 bases and J by 3 bases, 11 bases remained unmatched. From germline, CDR1 is SGHKS and CDR2 YYEKEE (reference sequence). The CDR3 runs to 17 residues. The CDR3, as DNA: TGTGCCAGCAGCTTGGTACTTAGGCTTGGACAGGGCTACGAGCAGTACTTC. It yields the protein CASSLVLRLGQGYEQYF.

The chain uses TRBV4-1 and TRBJ2-7, with TRBD1 as a possible D gene (5 bases). The V and J ends lost 0 bases and 3 bases respectively, with 12 bases between them. This CDR3 has 15 amino acids. Germline V gene data show CDR1 as MGHRA and CDR2 as YSYEKL. DNA for the CDR3: TGCGCCAGCAGCCAAGATAGACAGACCTACTACGAGCAGTACTTC. It is translated as CASSQDRQTYYEQYF.

This chain links TRBV10-2 with TRBJ2-7; 10 nucleotides align to TRBD1. This CDR3 comprises 15 residues. Germline V CDR1 and CDR2: WSHSY, SAAADI. V shed 5 bases and J 3 bases; nucleotides not matched to a gene: 7. This chain's CDR3 is CASSNRDRGGYEQYF. The CDR3 DNA reads TGCGCCAGCAGTAACCGGGACAGGGGTGGCTACGAGCAGTACTTC.